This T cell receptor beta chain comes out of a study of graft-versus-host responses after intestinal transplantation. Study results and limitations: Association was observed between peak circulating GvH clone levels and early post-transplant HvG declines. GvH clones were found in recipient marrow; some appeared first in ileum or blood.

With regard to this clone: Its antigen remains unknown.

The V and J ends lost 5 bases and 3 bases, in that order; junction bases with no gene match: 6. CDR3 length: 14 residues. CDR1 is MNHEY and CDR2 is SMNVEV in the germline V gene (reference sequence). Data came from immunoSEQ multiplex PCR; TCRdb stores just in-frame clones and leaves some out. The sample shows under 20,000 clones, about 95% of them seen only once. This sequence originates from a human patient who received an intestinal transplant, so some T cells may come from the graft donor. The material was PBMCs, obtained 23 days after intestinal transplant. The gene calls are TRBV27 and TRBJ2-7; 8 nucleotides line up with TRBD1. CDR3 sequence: CASSRGTGFYEQYF. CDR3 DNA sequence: TGTGCCAGCAGTCGAGGGACAGGCTTCTACGAGCAGTACTTC.